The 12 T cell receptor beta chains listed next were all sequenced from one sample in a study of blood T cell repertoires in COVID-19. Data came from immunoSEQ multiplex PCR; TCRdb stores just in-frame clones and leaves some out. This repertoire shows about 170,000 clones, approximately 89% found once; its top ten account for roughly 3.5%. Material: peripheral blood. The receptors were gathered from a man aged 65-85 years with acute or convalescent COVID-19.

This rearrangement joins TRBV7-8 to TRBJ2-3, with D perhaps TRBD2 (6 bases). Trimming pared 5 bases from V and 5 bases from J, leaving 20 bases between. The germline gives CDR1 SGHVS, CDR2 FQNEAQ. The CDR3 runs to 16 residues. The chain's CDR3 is CASSRDGALGGDTQYF. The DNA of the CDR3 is TGTGCCAGCAGCCGGGACGGGGCTCTGGGGGGAGATACGCAGTATTTT.

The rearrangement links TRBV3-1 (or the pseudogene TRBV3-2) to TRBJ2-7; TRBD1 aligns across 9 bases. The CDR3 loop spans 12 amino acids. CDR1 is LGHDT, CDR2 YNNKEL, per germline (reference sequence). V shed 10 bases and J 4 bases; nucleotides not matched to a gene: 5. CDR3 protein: CATGTGTYEQYF. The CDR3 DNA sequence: TGTGCCACCGGGACAGGGACGTACGAGCAGTACTTC.

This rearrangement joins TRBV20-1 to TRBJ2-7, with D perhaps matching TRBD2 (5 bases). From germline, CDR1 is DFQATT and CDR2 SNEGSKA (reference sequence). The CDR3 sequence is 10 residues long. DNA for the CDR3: TGCTCGACGCGGGTCCACGAGCAGTACTTC. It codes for CSTRVHEQYF.

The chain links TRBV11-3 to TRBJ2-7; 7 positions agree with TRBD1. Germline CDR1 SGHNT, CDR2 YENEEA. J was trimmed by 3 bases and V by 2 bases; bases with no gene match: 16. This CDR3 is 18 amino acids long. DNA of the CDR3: TGTGCCAGCAGCTTAATTCCCCGGGGCAGGGGGTCTAACTACGAGCAGTACTTC. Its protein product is CASSLIPRGRGSNYEQYF.

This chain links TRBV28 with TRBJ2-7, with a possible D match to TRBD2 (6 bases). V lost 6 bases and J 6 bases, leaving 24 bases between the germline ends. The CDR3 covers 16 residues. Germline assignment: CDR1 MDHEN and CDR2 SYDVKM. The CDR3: CASSSLVTIMRGEQYF. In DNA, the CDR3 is TGTGCCAGCAGCTCACTAGTCACTATAATGCGGGGCGAGCAGTACTTC.

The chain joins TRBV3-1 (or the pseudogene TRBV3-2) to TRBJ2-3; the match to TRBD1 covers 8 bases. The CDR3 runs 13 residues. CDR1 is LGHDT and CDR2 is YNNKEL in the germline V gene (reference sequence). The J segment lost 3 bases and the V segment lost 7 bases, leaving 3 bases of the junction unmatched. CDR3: CASIRTGTDTQYF. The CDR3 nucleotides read TGTGCCAGCATTCGGACAGGGACAGATACGCAGTATTTT.

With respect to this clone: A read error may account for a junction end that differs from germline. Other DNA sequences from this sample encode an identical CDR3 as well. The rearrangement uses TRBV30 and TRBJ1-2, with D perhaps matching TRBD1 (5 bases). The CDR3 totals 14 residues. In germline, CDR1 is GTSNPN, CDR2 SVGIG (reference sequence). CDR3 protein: CAWTTMGPIYGYTF. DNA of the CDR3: TGCGCCTGGACAACAATGGGGCCTATCTATGGCTACACCTTC.

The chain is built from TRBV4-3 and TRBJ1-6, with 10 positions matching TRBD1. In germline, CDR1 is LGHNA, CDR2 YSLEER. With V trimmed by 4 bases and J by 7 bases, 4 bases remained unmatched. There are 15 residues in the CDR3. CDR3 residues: CASSLLTGGNSPLHF. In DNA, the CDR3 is TGCGCCAGCAGCCTCTTGACAGGGGGCAATTCACCCCTCCACTTT.

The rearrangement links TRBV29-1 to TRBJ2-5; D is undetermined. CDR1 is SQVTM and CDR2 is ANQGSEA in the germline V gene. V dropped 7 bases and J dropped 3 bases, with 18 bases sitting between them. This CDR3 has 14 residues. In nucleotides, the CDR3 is TGCAGCGGTCGTTTGGGCCGGTGGGAAGAGACCCAGTACTTC. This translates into CSGRLGRWEETQYF.

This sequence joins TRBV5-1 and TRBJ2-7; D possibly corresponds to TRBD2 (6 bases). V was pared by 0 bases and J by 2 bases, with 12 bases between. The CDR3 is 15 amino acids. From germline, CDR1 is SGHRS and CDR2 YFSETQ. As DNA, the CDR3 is TGCGCCAGCAGCTTGGATGGGACTCCAGCCTACGAGCAGTACTTC. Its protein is CASSLDGTPAYEQYF.

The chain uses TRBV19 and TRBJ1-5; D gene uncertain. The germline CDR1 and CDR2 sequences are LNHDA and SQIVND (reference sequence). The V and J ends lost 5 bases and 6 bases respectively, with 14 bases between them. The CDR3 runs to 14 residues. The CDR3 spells CASSPQGGSQPQHF. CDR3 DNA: TGTGCCAGTAGTCCGCAAGGAGGGAGTCAGCCCCAGCATTTT.

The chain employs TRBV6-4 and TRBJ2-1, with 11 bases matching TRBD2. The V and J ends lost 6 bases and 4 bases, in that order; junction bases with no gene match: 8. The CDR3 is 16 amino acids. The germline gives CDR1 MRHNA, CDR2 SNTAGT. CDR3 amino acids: CASRSIAGGGYNEQFF. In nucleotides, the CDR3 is TGTGCCAGCAGGAGCATAGCGGGAGGGGGATACAATGAGCAGTTCTTC.